The 18 T cell receptor beta chains presented below share a single source sample, sequenced in a study of blood T cells in healthy people across ages. The use of a sample-barcoded 5' primer and a J-beta primer mix characterized a second PCR of roughly 6 to 11 cycles. TCRdb reprocessed the 5' RACE reads via MiXCR and lists one record per CDR3 protein. The table records approximately 800,000 distinct CDR3 sequences, 55% to 70% of them present only once. Sequencing used blood. The receptors shown here come from a man aged 30 to 39 in good health.

DNA for the CDR3: TGCAGTGCTAGAGTTCCCAACCAGGGCTATGAGCAGTTCTTC. It translates to CSARVPNQGYEQFF. V gene TRBV20-1 combines with J gene TRBJ2-1, with a possible D match to TRBD1 (5 bases). The V gene's germline CDR1 is DFQATT and CDR2 SNEGSKA (reference sequence). The length of the CDR3 is 14 residues. Deletions cut 1 base from V and 8 bases from J, with 15 bases between.

The rearrangement links TRBV5-1 to TRBJ2-7; 9 bases match TRBD2. J lost 5 bases, V lost 2 bases, and 5 bases had no gene match. This CDR3 is 14 amino acids long. CDR1 is SGHRS, CDR2 YFSETQ, per germline. CDR3: CASSLAGGLDEQYF. The CDR3 DNA reads TGCGCCAGCAGCTTAGCGGGGGGTCTTGACGAGCAGTACTTC.

The chain recombines TRBV28 with TRBJ1-4; perhaps TRBD1 as D (5 bases). Germline V lookup: CDR1 MDHEN, CDR2 SYDVKM. CDR3 length: 15 residues. Trimming pared 6 bases from V and 4 bases from J, leaving 15 bases between. The DNA of the CDR3 is TGTGCCAGCAGAGAGGGGTGGGCTAATAATGAAAAACTGTTTTTT. Residues: CASREGWANNEKLFF.

This clonotype was observed a few times. The chain employs TRBV5-1 and TRBJ2-7; D ambiguous. CDR1 SGHRS and CDR2 YFSETQ come from the germline V gene. The CDR3 spans 14 residues. V was clipped by 4 bases and J by 5 bases, with 16 bases between them. CDR3 bases: TGCGCCAGCAGCGACGCATCTGGGGTCAACGAGCAGTACTTC. It is translated as CASSDASGVNEQYF.

This chain links TRBV5-1 with TRBJ2-7; TRBD2 agrees at 9 bases. In germline, CDR1 is SGHRS, CDR2 YFSETQ. The CDR3 is 14 residues long. V gave up 4 bases and J gave up 2 bases; unmatched junction bases: 4. The CDR3 here is CASSRLAATYEQYF. DNA of the CDR3: TGCGCCAGCAGCAGACTAGCGGCAACCTACGAGCAGTACTTC.

This clonotype has more than one count but fewer than ten. This chain uses TRBV5-1 with TRBJ2-3, with D possibly being TRBD1 (8 bases). V shed 5 bases and J shed 3 bases, with 19 bases lying between them. Germline V CDR1 and CDR2: SGHRS, YFSETQ. The CDR3 length is 16 residues. The CDR3 DNA reads as TGCGCCAGCAGTGGGACAGGAATTAGCGGGACAGATACGCAGTATTTT. This codes for CASSGTGISGTDTQYF. Combining the CDR3 with reference TRBV5-1 and TRBJ2-3 gives the whole variable domain KAGVTQTPRYLIKTRGQQVTLSCSPISGHRSVSWYQQTPGQGLQFLFEYFSETQRNKGNFPGRFSGRQFSNSRSEMNVSTLELGDSALYLCASSGTGISGTDTQYFGPGTRLTVL.

The chain has TRBV19 and TRBJ2-3; TRBD2 agrees at 11 bases. Germline CDR1 and CDR2: LNHDA and SQIVND (reference sequence). This CDR3 contains 17 residues. The V and J ends lost 3 bases and 7 bases, in that order; junction bases with no gene match: 12. Here the CDR3 DNA reads TGTGCCAGTAGTATCCCTTCACTAGCGGGGGCCGCAAATACGCAGTATTTT. Amino acids: CASSIPSLAGAANTQYF.

The V and J genes are TRBV14 and TRBJ1-2; D unclear. The V gene's germline CDR1 is SGHDN and CDR2 FVKESK. Trimming shortened V by 0 bases and J by 9 bases, and 14 bases separated the two germline ends. The CDR3 loop spans 14 amino acids. The CDR3 loop reads CASSQDLVGRSYTF. The CDR3 DNA reads TGTGCCAGCAGCCAAGATCTAGTAGGAAGGAGCTACACCTTC.

The CDR3 DNA reads as TGTGCCAGCAGCTTGGAGAGGGGCTCACCCCTCCACTTT. Its protein product is CASSLERGSPLHF. The chain couples TRBV5-6 to TRBJ1-6; maybe TRBD1 (5 bases). This CDR3 is 13 amino acids long. Germline V CDR1 and CDR2: SGHDT, YYEEEE. V was pared by 0 bases and J by 10 bases, with 8 bases between.

In its sample, this clonotype was seen a few times. V and J are TRBV2 and TRBJ2-7; D is unclear. The CDR3 is 13 residues long. The ends were cut back, 7 bases at V and 1 base at J, with 11 bases in the middle. The germline gives CDR1 SNHLY, CDR2 FYNNEI. Here the CDR3 reads CASMAVRSYEQYF. CDR3 sequence (DNA): TGTGCCAGCATGGCCGTTCGGTCCTACGAGCAGTACTTC. The whole variable domain, filled in from reference TRBV2 and TRBJ2-7, reads EPEVTQTPSHQVTQMGQEVILRCVPISNHLYFYWYRQILGQKVEFLVSFYNNEISEKSEIFDDQFSVERPDGSNFTLKIRSTKLEDSAMYFCASMAVRSYEQYFGPGTRLTVT.

The V gene is TRBV4-2, the J gene TRBJ2-7; D ambiguous. This CDR3 comprises 13 residues. Germline-derived CDR1 and CDR2 are LGHNA and YNFKEQ. The V and J ends lost 0 bases and 3 bases respectively, with 6 bases between them. The CDR3 DNA follows: TGTGCCAGCAGCCAAGATCCCCACTACGAGCAGTACTTC. It codes for CASSQDPHYEQYF.

The chain combines TRBV5-6 with TRBJ2-1; 12 nucleotides match TRBD2. V lost 2 bases, J lost 10 bases, and 10 bases stayed unmatched. The V gene's germline CDR1 is SGHDT and CDR2 YYEEEE. This CDR3 is 16 amino acids long. The CDR3: CASSFPTSGSSREQFF. The CDR3 DNA sequence: TGTGCCAGCAGCTTCCCGACTAGCGGGAGCTCCCGGGAGCAGTTCTTC. The full variable domain, its missing parts supplied by reference TRBV5-6 and TRBJ2-1, is DAGVTQSPTHLIKTRGQQVTLRCSPKSGHDTVSWYQQALGQGPQFIFQYYEEEERQRGNFPDRFSGHQFPNYSSELNVNALLLGDSALYLCASSFPTSGSSREQFFGPGTRLTVL.

The chain combines TRBV4-1 with TRBJ1-4; the match to TRBD1 covers 8 bases. The J segment lost 7 bases and the V segment lost 1 base, leaving 5 bases of the junction unmatched. The CDR3 has 15 amino acids. CDR1 and CDR2 from the germline V gene are MGHRA and YSYEKL. The CDR3 sequence: CASSQGTGLGEKLFF. In nucleotides, the CDR3 is TGCGCCAGCAGCCAAGGGACAGGGCTTGGTGAAAAACTGTTTTTT.

The rearrangement uses TRBV18 and TRBJ2-3, with 10 bases that match TRBD2. Germline V gene lookup returns CDR1 KGHSH and CDR2 LQKENI. The CDR3 sequence is 16 residues long. V lost 4 bases and J lost 2; bases outside the gene matches: 6. CDR3 DNA: TGTGCCAGCTCACTTCGGACTAGCGGAACCACAGATACGCAGTATTTT. Protein: CASSLRTSGTTDTQYF.

In regard to this clonotype: One junction end does not reproduce the germline sequence, and a read error may be involved. This chain joins TRBV28 and TRBJ2-5; D perhaps matches TRBD1 (6 bases). The CDR3 has 14 amino acids. Germline V gives CDR1 MDHEN, CDR2 SYDVKM. The CDR3 region is CATAKGGAMYEQHF. The CDR3 DNA reads TGTGCCACCGCGAAAGGGGGAGCCATGTACGAGCAGCACTTC.

In this sample, this clonotype turned up a few times. The chain combines TRBV27 with TRBJ1-2, with D maybe TRBD1 (6 bases). V was cut by 1 base and J by 6 bases, with 15 bases left in between. This CDR3 is 15 amino acids long. Germline-derived CDR1 and CDR2 are MNHEY and SMNVEV (reference sequence). As DNA, the CDR3 is TGTGCCAGCAGTTTATACGCAGGGGCCACCGATGGCTACACCTTC. Protein: CASSLYAGATDGYTF.

V is TRBV12-3 or TRBV12-4 and J is TRBJ1-5; 8 bases line up with TRBD1. V lost 5 bases, J lost 6 bases, and 9 bases stayed unmatched. The CDR3 has 15 amino acids. CDR3 residues: CASSTTGVEGQPQHF. The CDR3 DNA reads as TGTGCCAGCAGTACGACAGGGGTTGAGGGTCAGCCCCAGCATTTT.

This chain links TRBV20-1 with TRBJ2-5, with D tentatively TRBD1 (5 bases). The J call may be faulty, since TRBJ2-4 better matches the DNA end. Looked up from germline, CDR1 is DFQATT and CDR2 is SNEGSKA (reference sequence). The length of the CDR3 is 12 residues. This CDR3 reads CSARDPRGIQYF. In nucleotides, the CDR3 is TGCAGTGCTAGAGATCCTAGGGGCATTCAGTACTTC.